This T cell receptor beta chain was observed in a study of control samples from healthy donors and cancer patients. Profiling relied on immunoSEQ multiplex PCR, and the TCRdb table lists in-frame clones only, not all of them. The data contain 51,000 or so clones, 80% of them singletons. The CDR3 covers 18 residues. V shed 3 bases and J 2 bases; nucleotides not matched to a gene: 13. The V gene's germline CDR1 is SNHLY and CDR2 FYNNEI. Specimen: blood. J is TRBJ1-3 and V is TRBV2; the match to TRBD1 covers 7 bases. The clonotype was recovered from a man aged 65 to 85 in good health. The DNA of the CDR3 is TGTGCCAGCAGTGATTCGAGGGTTAGGGGGCTTCCTGGAAACACCATATATTTT. Its protein product is CASSDSRVRGLPGNTIYF.